The 30 T cell receptor beta chains below were found in one sample sequenced in a study of blood T cell repertoires in COVID-19. Clones were sequenced by immunoSEQ multiplex PCR, and TCRdb holds only the in-frame ones, with some missing. The data hold 140,000 or so clones, with about 87% observed a single time. The sequenced sample consisted of peripheral blood. These receptors were obtained from a human donor with COVID-19, enrolled during active disease. The donor label of this sample is uncertain.

This chain connects TRBV3-1 (or the pseudogene TRBV3-2) to TRBJ2-5; 8 bases match TRBD2. The CDR3 sequence is 17 residues long. V shed 4 bases and J 5 bases; nucleotides not matched to a gene: 15. CDR1 and CDR2 (germline): LGHDT, YNNKEL (reference sequence). CDR3 sequence reads: CASSLGGLAGSLETQYF. For the CDR3, the DNA is TGTGCCAGCAGCCTGGGGGGGTTAGCGGGGTCATTGGAGACCCAGTACTTC.

The V and J genes are TRBV11-2 and TRBJ2-7; D remains ambiguous. The CDR3 loop spans 13 amino acids. Deletions cut 3 bases from V and 0 bases from J, with 6 bases between. In germline, CDR1 is SGHAT, CDR2 FQNNGV. CDR3 coding DNA: TGTGCCAGCAGCTTGGAGTACTCCTACGAGCAGTACTTC. Protein: CASSLEYSYEQYF.

The chain combines TRBV11-3 with TRBJ2-7; the match to TRBD2 covers 7 bases. Per the germline V gene, CDR1 is SGHNT and CDR2 is YENEEA. CDR3 length equals 15 residues. J was trimmed by 3 bases and V by 5 bases; bases with no gene match: 10. The CDR3 DNA is TGTGCCAGCAGCCCTTCGCTGACTAGCAGCTACGAGCAGTACTTC. Its protein product is CASSPSLTSSYEQYF. Filled out from reference TRBV11-3 and TRBJ2-7, the complete variable domain reads EAGVVQSPRYKIIEKKQPVAFWCNPISGHNTLYWYLQNLGQGPELLIRYENEEAVDDSQLPKDRFSAERLKGVDSTLKIQPAELGDSAVYLCASSPSLTSSYEQYFGPGTRLTVT.

This clone was picked up a small number of times. The chain has TRBV6-5 and TRBJ1-1, with D possibly TRBD1 on 6 matching bases. V shed 5 bases and J shed 11 bases, with 18 bases lying between them. From germline, CDR1 is MNHEY and CDR2 SVGAGI. The CDR3 extends over 13 amino acids. The DNA of the CDR3 is TGTGCCAGCAGTCCGCGGACAGACGGATATGCTTTCTTT. Its protein is CASSPRTDGYAFF.

This CDR3 reads CASSYRYRGLGYTF. The CDR3, as DNA: TGTGCCAGCAGTTACAGATACAGGGGGCTCGGCTACACCTTC. J is TRBJ1-2 and V is TRBV6-5, with TRBD1 matching over 9 bases. Trimming at V came to 2 bases and at J to 8 bases, leaving 6 bases not matched to a gene. Germline CDR1 is MNHEY and CDR2 is SVGAGI. This CDR3 has 14 residues.

This rearrangement joins TRBV11-3 to TRBJ2-1, with TRBD2 matching over 12 bases. Germline CDR1 and CDR2: SGHNT and YENEEA. The CDR3 loop spans 16 amino acids. V trimming: 5 bases; J trimming: 6 bases; junction bases outside the gene matches: 8. CDR3 in DNA: TGTGCCAGCAGCCCCAGACTAGCGGGAGATCGCAATGAGCAGTTCTTC. Amino acids: CASSPRLAGDRNEQFF.

V and J are TRBV7-2 and TRBJ2-7; weak D call: TRBD1 (6 bases). Germline V lookup: CDR1 SGHTA, CDR2 FQGNSA. The V and J ends lost 5 bases and 5 bases respectively, with 13 bases between them. The CDR3 runs 13 residues. CDR3 coding DNA: TGTGCCAGCAGCGTTCAGGGGACCGACGAGCAGTACTTC. It is translated as CASSVQGTDEQYF.

The chain employs TRBV5-4 and TRBJ2-7, with D possibly TRBD1 on 6 matching bases. V lost 0 bases and J 1 base, leaving 11 bases between the germline ends. Germline V CDR1 and CDR2: SGHNT, YYREEE (reference sequence). The CDR3 spans 15 residues. The CDR3 loop reads CASSLAGTPSYEQYF. Written as DNA, the CDR3 is TGTGCCAGCAGCTTGGCCGGGACACCTTCCTACGAGCAGTACTTC. Drawing the rest from reference TRBV5-4 and TRBJ2-7, the complete variable domain is ETGVTQSPTHLIKTRGQQVTLRCSSQSGHNTVSWYQQALGQGPQFIFQYYREEENGRGNFPPRFSGLQFPNYSSELNVNALELDDSALYLCASSLAGTPSYEQYFGPGTRLTVT.

The chain couples TRBV9 to TRBJ2-7; 9 nucleotides match TRBD1. V shed 6 bases and J 3 bases; nucleotides not matched to a gene: 7. This CDR3 has 14 residues. Germline V CDR1 and CDR2: SGDLS, YYNGEE. In nucleotides, the CDR3 is TGTGCCAGCAACAACCCGGGACAGGGCTACGAGCAGTACTTC. The encoded protein is CASNNPGQGYEQYF. The variable domain in full, completed from reference TRBV9 and TRBJ2-7, reads DSGVTQTPKHLITATGQRVTLRCSPRSGDLSVYWYQQSLDQGLQFLIQYYNGEERAKGNILERFSAQQFPDLHSELNLSSLELGDSALYFCASNNPGQGYEQYFGPGTRLTVT.

The rearrangement joins TRBV27 to TRBJ1-5, with D perhaps matching TRBD1 (6 bases). Germline CDR1 reads MNHEY; CDR2 reads SMNVEV (reference sequence). This CDR3 is 11 amino acids long. Trimming took off 4 bases at V and 12 bases at J, with 10 bases between the two ends. The CDR3 sequence: CASSSGQRQHF. The CDR3 coding sequence is TGTGCCAGCAGTTCGGGACAACGCCAGCATTTT.

The rearrangement links TRBV18 to TRBJ2-7; possibly TRBD1 for D (5 bases). The germline gives CDR1 KGHSH, CDR2 LQKENI. The CDR3 has 13 amino acids. Between the trimmed V and J ends, which lost 5 bases and 6 bases, there was a span of 14 bases. The CDR3 here is CASSGEQATEQYF. The CDR3 DNA follows: TGTGCCAGCTCAGGGGAACAGGCGACCGAGCAGTACTTC.

This clone has more than one count but fewer than ten. This chain connects TRBV7-9 to TRBJ2-7, with D tentatively TRBD2 (5 bases). The CDR3 loop spans 15 amino acids. CDR1 SEHNR and CDR2 FQNEAQ come from the germline V gene (reference sequence). V lost 0 bases, J lost 6 bases, and 15 bases lay in between. The CDR3 bases are TGTGCCAGCAGCTTAGCCAGGCCGAGGGCCGGCGAGCAGTACTTC. Its protein product is CASSLARPRAGEQYF.

This clone appeared a single time. The chain combines TRBV9 with TRBJ1-1; TRBD1 aligns across 11 bases. Germline CDR1 SGDLS, CDR2 YYNGEE. V lost 4 bases to trimming and J lost 5 bases; unmatched junction nucleotides: 16. The CDR3 is 18 residues long. The CDR3 sequence: CASSPQGQGVLWGTEAFF. The CDR3, as DNA: TGTGCCAGCAGCCCCCAGGGACAGGGGGTACTTTGGGGTACTGAAGCTTTCTTT.

The rearrangement uses TRBV5-1 and TRBJ2-7; 7 nucleotides agree with TRBD2. This CDR3 spans 15 amino acids. V shed 0 bases, J shed 1 base, and the junction held 4 bases outside the gene matches. From germline, CDR1 is SGHRS and CDR2 YFSETQ. Here the CDR3 DNA reads TGCGCCAGCAGCTTGGGCGGGGGAGGATCCTACGAGCAGTACTTC. This gives the protein CASSLGGGGSYEQYF.

The chain joins TRBV18 to TRBJ1-5, with D hard to call. Germline V CDR1 and CDR2: KGHSH, LQKENI. The CDR3 is made up of 14 amino acids. With 3 bases removed from V and 3 bases from J, the gap between germline ends came to 9 bases. The CDR3 is CASSPEAANQPQHF. The CDR3 DNA reads as TGTGCCAGCTCACCGGAGGCAGCCAATCAGCCCCAGCATTTT.

Concerning this clone: The junction departs from germline at one end; a sequencing error may be responsible. The chain has TRBV7-2 and TRBJ2-5; the match to TRBD2 covers 7 bases. There are 17 residues in the CDR3. Per the germline V gene, CDR1 is SGHTA and CDR2 is FQGNSA. The CDR3 spells CASTLNGVGLLQETQYF. For the CDR3, the DNA is TGTGCCAGCACCTTAAATGGGGTGGGACTACTTCAAGAGACCCAGTACTTC.

This rearrangement joins TRBV25-1 to TRBJ2-3; possibly TRBD1 for D (7 bases). The length of the CDR3 is 14 residues. V lost 4 bases to trimming and J lost 7 bases, with 15 bases between them. CDR1 is MGHDK, CDR2 SYGVNS, per germline. CDR3 nucleotides: TGTGCCAGCAGTGCTCCGCAGGGGGGATATACGCAGTATTTT. Its translation: CASSAPQGGYTQYF. The full variable domain, rest sourced from reference TRBV25-1 and TRBJ2-3, is EADIYQTPRYLVIGTGKKITLECSQTMGHDKMYWYQQDPGMELHLIHYSYGVNSTEKGDLSSESTVSRIRTEHFPLTLESARPSHTSQYLCASSAPQGGYTQYFGPGTRLTVL.

The rearrangement links TRBV5-4 to TRBJ2-7, with D possibly matching TRBD2 (5 bases). The CDR3 has 13 residues. The germline CDR1 and CDR2 sequences are SGHNT and YYREEE (reference sequence). The ends were cut back, 4 bases at V and 3 bases at J, with 11 bases in the middle. The DNA of the CDR3 is TGTGCCAGCAGCATAGCGCCCGACTACGAGCAGTACTTC. This codes for CASSIAPDYEQYF. Full variable domain (missing parts from reference TRBV5-4 and TRBJ2-7): ETGVTQSPTHLIKTRGQQVTLRCSSQSGHNTVSWYQQALGQGPQFIFQYYREEENGRGNFPPRFSGLQFPNYSSELNVNALELDDSALYLCASSIAPDYEQYFGPGTRLTVT.

The chain has TRBV19 and TRBJ2-7, with TRBD2 matching over 7 bases. CDR3 length equals 16 residues. V lost 1 base and J lost 2; bases outside the gene matches: 8. Germline assignment: CDR1 LNHDA and CDR2 SQIVND (reference sequence). The CDR3 loop reads CASSIGRGGAPYEQYF. DNA for the CDR3: TGTGCCAGTAGTATAGGAAGGGGAGGGGCCCCCTACGAGCAGTACTTC.

The chain is built from TRBV7-8 and TRBJ2-2; possible D gene TRBD1, 7 bases. The CDR3 is 15 residues long. V was cut by 5 bases and J by 3 bases, with 13 bases left in between. The germline V gene has CDR1 SGHVS and CDR2 FQNEAQ. The DNA of the CDR3 is TGTGCCAGCAGCGGGAGGACAGGCGACACCGGGGAGCTGTTTTTT. Translating it yields CASSGRTGDTGELFF.

This rearrangement joins TRBV14 to TRBJ1-2; 8 bases are a match to TRBD1. The CDR3 is 16 amino acids. CDR1 and CDR2 from the germline V gene are SGHDN and FVKESK. The V segment lost 4 bases and the J segment 1 base; nucleotides outside the gene matches: 8. In DNA form, the CDR3 reads TGTGCCAGCAGCCTCAGCTTGGACAGGGTTAACTATGGCTACACCTTC. Its translation is CASSLSLDRVNYGYTF. The full variable domain, completed using reference TRBV14 and TRBJ1-2, is EAGVTQFPSHSVIEKGQTVTLRCDPISGHDNLYWYRRVMGKEIKFLLHFVKESKQDESGMPNNRFLAERTGGTYSTLKVQPAELEDSGVYFCASSLSLDRVNYGYTFGSGTRLTVV.

The chain is built from TRBV7-6 and TRBJ1-4; 9 bases line up with TRBD1. This CDR3 is built from 15 residues. V lost 1 base, J lost 8 bases, and 5 bases stayed unmatched. Germline assignment: CDR1 SGHVS and CDR2 FNYEAQ. CDR3 nucleotide sequence: TGTGCCAGCAGCTTAGGAACAGGGGGCTTGGAAAAACTGTTTTTT. It yields the protein CASSLGTGGLEKLFF.

This rearrangement joins TRBV6-2 or TRBV6-3 to TRBJ2-2, with D tentatively TRBD1 (6 bases). The CDR3 is made up of 15 amino acids. Trimming took off 6 bases at V and 3 bases at J, with 14 bases between the two ends. Germline-derived CDR1 and CDR2 are MNHEY and SVGEGT. The CDR3 reads CASSQLGGYTGELFF. The CDR3 DNA sequence: TGTGCCAGCAGCCAATTAGGGGGATACACCGGGGAGCTGTTTTTT.

The DNA for the CDR3 is TGTGCCAGCAGCCCATCAGGGGAGCCGGGAAACACCATATATTTT. Residues: CASSPSGEPGNTIYF. The chain joins TRBV7-7 to TRBJ1-3; D is possibly TRBD1 (6 bases). The CDR3 has 15 amino acids. Trimming removed 5 bases at V and 4 bases at J, with 15 bases between. CDR1 is SSHAT, CDR2 FNYEAQ, per germline (reference sequence).

The chain is built from TRBV7-7 and TRBJ2-5, with D perhaps matching TRBD2 (5 bases). V was trimmed by 5 bases and J by 7 bases, leaving 14 bases between them. Germline loops: CDR1 SSHAT, CDR2 FNYEAQ (reference sequence). The CDR3 has 13 amino acids. The CDR3 DNA reads TGTGCCAGCAGCCCAGACGGGATGGGGACCCAGTACTTC. Its translation is CASSPDGMGTQYF.

This clone appeared a few times. The rearrangement links TRBV2 to TRBJ2-4; 7 nucleotides match TRBD2. V gave up 7 bases and J gave up 7 bases; unmatched junction bases: 7. The germline V gene has CDR1 SNHLY and CDR2 FYNNEI. The CDR3 is 13 amino acids. The CDR3 sequence is CASNLGLNNIQYF. The CDR3 nucleotides are TGTGCCAGCAACCTGGGACTAAATAACATTCAGTACTTC.

The rearrangement links TRBV11-3 to TRBJ1-1; D not resolved. The CDR3 runs 13 residues. The germline V gene encodes CDR1 SGHNT and CDR2 YENEEA. Trimming cost V 2 bases and J 1 base, with 5 bases left between them. This CDR3 reads CASSLIGNTEAFF. The DNA of the CDR3 is TGTGCCAGCAGCTTAATCGGGAACACTGAAGCTTTCTTT.

The V call is TRBV6-5, the J call TRBJ2-1; possibly TRBD1 for D (5 bases). The CDR3 consists of 15 residues. V lost 2 bases and J lost 5, with 13 bases in between. Looked up from germline, CDR1 is MNHEY and CDR2 is SVGAGI. This CDR3 reads CASSYEWAGNNEQFF. CDR3 DNA sequence: TGTGCCAGCAGTTACGAGTGGGCAGGGAACAATGAGCAGTTCTTC.

V usage is TRBV19 and J usage is TRBJ1-6; D might be TRBD1 (6 bases). V dropped 6 bases and J dropped 0 bases, with 9 bases sitting between them. The CDR3 consists of 15 residues. Per the germline V gene, CDR1 is LNHDA and CDR2 is SQIVND (reference sequence). CDR3 coding DNA: TGTGCCAGTAGAACGACAGGCTCCTATAATTCACCCCTCCACTTT. It yields the protein CASRTTGSYNSPLHF.

A single count supports this clone. The chain recombines TRBV5-4 with TRBJ2-5; 12 bases agree with TRBD1. The CDR3 spans 15 residues. Germline-derived CDR1 and CDR2 are SGHNT and YYREEE (reference sequence). Trimming at V came to 4 bases and at J to 3 bases, leaving 4 bases not matched to a gene. In DNA form, the CDR3 reads TGTGCCAGCAGCCGGGACAGGGGGCGCGAAGAGACCCAGTACTTC. It is translated as CASSRDRGREETQYF.